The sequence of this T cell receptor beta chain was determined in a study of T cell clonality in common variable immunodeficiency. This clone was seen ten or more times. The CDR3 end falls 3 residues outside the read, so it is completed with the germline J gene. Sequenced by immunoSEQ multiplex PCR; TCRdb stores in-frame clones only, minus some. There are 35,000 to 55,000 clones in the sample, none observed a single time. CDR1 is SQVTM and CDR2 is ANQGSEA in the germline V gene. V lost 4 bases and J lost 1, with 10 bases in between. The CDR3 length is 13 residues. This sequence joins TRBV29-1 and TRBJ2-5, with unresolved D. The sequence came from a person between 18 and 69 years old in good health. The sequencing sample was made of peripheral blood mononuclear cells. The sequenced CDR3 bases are TGCAGCGTTGCTGCGCGGTTCCAAGAGACC. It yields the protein CSVAARFQET. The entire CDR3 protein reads CSVAARFQETQYF.